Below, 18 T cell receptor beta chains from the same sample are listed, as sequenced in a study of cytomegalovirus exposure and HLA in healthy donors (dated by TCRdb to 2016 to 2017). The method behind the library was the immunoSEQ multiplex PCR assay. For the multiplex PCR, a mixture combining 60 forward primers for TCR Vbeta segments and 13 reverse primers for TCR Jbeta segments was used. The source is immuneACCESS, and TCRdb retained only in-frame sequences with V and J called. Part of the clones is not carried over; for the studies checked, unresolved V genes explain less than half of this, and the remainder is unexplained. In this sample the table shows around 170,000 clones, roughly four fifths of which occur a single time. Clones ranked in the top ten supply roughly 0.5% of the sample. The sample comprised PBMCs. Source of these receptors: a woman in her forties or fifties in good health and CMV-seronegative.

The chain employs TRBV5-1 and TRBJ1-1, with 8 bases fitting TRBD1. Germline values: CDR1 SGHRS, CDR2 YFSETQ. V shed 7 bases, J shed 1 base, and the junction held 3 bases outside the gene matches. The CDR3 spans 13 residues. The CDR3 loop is CASGQGANTEAFF. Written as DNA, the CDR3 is TGCGCCAGCGGTCAGGGGGCGAACACTGAAGCTTTCTTT.

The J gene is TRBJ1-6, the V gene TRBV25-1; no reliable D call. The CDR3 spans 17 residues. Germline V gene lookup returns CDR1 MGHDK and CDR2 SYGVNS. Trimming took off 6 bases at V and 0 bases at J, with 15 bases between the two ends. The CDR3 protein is CASSSTPGISYNSPLHF. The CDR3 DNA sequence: TGTGCCAGCAGCTCAACCCCCGGGATCTCCTATAATTCACCCCTCCACTTT.

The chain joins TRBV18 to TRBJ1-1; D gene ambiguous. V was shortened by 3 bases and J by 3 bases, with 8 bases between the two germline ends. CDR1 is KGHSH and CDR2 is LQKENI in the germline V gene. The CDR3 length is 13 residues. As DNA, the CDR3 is TGTGCCAGCTCACCCGACCAGGACACTGAAGCTTTCTTT. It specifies CASSPDQDTEAFF.

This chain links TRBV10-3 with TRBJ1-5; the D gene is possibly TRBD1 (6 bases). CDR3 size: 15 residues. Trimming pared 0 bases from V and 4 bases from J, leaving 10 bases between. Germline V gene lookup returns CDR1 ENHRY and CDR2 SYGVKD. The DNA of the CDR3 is TGTGCCATCAGTGAGTCGGCAGGGGTGAATCAGCCCCAGCATTTT. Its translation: CAISESAGVNQPQHF.

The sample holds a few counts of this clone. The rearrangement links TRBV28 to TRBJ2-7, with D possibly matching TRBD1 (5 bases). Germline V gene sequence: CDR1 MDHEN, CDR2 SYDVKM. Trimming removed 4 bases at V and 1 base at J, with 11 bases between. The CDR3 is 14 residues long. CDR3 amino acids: CASSYSGLSYEQYF. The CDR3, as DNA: TGTGCCAGCAGTTATTCAGGGCTATCCTACGAGCAGTACTTC.

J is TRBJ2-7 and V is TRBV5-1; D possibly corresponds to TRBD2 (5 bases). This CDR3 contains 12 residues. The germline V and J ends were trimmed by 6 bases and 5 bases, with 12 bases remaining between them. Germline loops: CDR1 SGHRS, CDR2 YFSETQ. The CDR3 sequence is CASNELGNEQYF. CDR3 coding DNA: TGCGCCAGCAATGAGCTCGGGAACGAGCAGTACTTC.

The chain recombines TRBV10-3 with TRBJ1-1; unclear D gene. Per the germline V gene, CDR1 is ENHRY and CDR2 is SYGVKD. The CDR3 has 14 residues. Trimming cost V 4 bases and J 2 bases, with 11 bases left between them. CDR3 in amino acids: CAISAQALNTEAFF. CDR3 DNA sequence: TGTGCCATCAGTGCCCAAGCTCTAAACACTGAAGCTTTCTTT.

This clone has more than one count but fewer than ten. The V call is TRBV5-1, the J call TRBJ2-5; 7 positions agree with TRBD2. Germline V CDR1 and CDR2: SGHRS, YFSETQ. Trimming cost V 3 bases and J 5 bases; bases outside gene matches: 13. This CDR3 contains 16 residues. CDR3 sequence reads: CASSSLPAGSWETQYF. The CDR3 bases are TGCGCCAGCAGCTCACTACCAGCGGGGAGTTGGGAGACCCAGTACTTC.

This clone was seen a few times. The CDR3: CASSLDRGPKLFF. The CDR3 coding sequence is TGTGCCAGTAGTCTGGACAGGGGGCCAAAACTGTTTTTT. The chain couples TRBV19 to TRBJ1-4; 11 nucleotides agree with TRBD1. V lost 5 bases and J lost 10; bases outside the gene matches: 3. Per the germline V gene, CDR1 is LNHDA and CDR2 is SQIVND (reference sequence). CDR3 length equals 13 residues.

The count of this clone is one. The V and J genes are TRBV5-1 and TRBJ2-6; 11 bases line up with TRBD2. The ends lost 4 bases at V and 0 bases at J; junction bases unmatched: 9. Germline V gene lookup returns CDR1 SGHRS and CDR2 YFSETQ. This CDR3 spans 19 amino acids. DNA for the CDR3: TGCGCCAGCAGCACTATAGCGGGAGGGATCCTCTCTGGGGCCAACGTCCTGACTTTC. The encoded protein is CASSTIAGGILSGANVLTF.

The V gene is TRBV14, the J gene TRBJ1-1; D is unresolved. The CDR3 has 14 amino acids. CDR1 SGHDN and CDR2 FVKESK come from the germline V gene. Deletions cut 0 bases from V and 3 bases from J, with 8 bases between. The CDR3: CASSQDGRYTEAFF. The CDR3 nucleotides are TGTGCCAGCAGCCAAGATGGCCGCTACACTGAAGCTTTCTTT.

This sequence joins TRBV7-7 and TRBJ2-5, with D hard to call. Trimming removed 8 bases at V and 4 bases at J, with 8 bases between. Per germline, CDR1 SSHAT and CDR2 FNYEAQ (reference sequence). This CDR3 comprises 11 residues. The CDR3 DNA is TGTGCCAGCGGTGGGCTAGAGACCCAGTACTTC. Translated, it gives CASGGLETQYF.

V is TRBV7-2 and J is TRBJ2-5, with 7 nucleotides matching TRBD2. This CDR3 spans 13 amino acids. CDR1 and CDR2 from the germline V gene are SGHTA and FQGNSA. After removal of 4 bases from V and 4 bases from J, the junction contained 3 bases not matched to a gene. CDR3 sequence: CASSSGGGETQYF. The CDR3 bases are TGTGCCAGCAGCTCCGGCGGGGGAGAGACCCAGTACTTC.

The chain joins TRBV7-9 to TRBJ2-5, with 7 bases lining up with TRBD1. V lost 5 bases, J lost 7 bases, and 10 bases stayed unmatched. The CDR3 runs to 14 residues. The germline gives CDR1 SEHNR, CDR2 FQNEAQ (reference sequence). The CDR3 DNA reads TGTGCCAGCAGCGCCCCAGGGGGTAGGGGGACCCAGTACTTC. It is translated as CASSAPGGRGTQYF.

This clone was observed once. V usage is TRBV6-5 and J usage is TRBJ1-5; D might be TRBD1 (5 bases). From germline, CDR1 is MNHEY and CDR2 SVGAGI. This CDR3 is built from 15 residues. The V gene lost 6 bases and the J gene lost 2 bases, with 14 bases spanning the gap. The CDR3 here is CASSPGGRGNQPQHF. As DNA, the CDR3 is TGTGCCAGCAGCCCCGGGGGGAGAGGCAATCAGCCCCAGCATTTT.

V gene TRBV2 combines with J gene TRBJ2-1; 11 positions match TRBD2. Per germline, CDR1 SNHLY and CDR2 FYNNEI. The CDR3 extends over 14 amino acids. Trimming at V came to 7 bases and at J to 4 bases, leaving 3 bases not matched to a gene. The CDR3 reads CASMRTSGYNEQFF. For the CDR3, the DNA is TGTGCCAGCATGAGGACTAGCGGGTACAATGAGCAGTTCTTC.

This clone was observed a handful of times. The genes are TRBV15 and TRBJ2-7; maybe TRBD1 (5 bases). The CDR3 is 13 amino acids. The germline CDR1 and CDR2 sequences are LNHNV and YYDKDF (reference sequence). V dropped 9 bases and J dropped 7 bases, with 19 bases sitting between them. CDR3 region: CATSAGITREQYF. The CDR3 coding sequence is TGTGCCACTTCGGCAGGGATAACGCGTGAGCAGTACTTC.

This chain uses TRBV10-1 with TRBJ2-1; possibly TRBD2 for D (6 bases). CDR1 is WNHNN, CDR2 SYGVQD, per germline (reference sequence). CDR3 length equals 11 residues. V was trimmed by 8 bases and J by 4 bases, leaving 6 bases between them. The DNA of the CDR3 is TGCGCCAGCGGGACTTACAATGAGCAGTTCTTC. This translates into CASGTYNEQFF.